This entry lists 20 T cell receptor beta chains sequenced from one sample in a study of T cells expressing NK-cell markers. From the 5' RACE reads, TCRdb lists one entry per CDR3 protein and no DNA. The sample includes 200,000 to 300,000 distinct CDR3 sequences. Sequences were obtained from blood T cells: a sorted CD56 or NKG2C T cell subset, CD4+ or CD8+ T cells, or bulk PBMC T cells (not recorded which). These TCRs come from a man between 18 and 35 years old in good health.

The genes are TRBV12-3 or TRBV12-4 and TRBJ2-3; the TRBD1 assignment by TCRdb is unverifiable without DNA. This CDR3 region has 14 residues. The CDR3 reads CASSTGWGTDTQYF.

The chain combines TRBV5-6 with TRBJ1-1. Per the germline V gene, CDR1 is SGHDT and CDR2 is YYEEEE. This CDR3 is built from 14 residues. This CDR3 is CASSRLRANTEAFF. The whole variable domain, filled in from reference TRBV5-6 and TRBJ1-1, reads DAGVTQSPTHLIKTRGQQVTLRCSPKSGHDTVSWYQQALGQGPQFIFQYYEEEERQRGNFPDRFSGHQFPNYSSELNVNALLLGDSALYLCASSRLRANTEAFFGQGTRLTVV.

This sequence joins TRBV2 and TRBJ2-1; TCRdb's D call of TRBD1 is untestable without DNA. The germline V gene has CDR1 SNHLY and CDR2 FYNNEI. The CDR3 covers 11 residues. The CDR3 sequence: CASSEQGAGFF.

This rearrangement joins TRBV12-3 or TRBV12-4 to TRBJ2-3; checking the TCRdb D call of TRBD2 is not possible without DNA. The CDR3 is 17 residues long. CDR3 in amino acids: CASTLGVKRGTTDTQYF.

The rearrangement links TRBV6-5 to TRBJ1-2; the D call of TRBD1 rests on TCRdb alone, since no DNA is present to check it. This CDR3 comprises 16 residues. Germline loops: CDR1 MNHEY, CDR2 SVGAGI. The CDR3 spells CASSYSPGAMPYGYTF.

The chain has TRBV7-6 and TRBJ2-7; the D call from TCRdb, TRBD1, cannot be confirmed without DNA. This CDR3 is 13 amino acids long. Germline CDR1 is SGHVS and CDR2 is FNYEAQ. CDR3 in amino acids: CASSLTGTYEQYF.

This CDR3 reads CASSYFLRNNQPQHF. The chain links TRBV6-5 to TRBJ1-5. The CDR3 sequence is 15 residues long. The germline gives CDR1 MNHEY, CDR2 SVGAGI.

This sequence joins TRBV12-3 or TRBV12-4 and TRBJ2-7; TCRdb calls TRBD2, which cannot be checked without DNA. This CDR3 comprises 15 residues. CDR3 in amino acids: CASSLGDVGYYEQYF.

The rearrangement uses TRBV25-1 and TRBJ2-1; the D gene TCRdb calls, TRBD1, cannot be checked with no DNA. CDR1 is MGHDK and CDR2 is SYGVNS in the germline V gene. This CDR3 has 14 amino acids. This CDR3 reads CASSPLGAGNEQFF.

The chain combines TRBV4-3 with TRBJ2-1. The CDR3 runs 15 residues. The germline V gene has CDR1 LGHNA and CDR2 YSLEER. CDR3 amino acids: CASSQEFSYHNEQFF.

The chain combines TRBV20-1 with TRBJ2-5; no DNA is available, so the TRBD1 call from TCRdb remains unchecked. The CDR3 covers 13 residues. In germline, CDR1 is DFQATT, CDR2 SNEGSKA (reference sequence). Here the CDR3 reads CSVQGALRETQYF.

CDR3 region: CSASSSRLDTQYF. The gene calls are TRBV20-1 and TRBJ2-3. Germline V gene data show CDR1 as DFQATT and CDR2 as SNEGSKA (reference sequence). The CDR3 is 13 amino acids.

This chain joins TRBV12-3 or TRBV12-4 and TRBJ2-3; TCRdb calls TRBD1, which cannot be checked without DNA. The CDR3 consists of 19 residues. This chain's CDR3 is CASSLARGRGGKSTDTQYF.

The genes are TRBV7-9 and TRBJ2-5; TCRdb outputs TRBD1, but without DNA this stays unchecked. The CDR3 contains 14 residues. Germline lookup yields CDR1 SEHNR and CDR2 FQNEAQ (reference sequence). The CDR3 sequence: CASSDTGTSETQYF.

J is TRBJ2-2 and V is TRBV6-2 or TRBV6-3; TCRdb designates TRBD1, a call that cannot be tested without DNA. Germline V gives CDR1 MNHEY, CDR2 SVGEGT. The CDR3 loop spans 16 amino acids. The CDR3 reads CASIPMTGITGGELFF.

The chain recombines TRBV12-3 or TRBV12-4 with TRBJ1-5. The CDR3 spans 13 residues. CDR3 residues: CASSLSAFQPQHF.

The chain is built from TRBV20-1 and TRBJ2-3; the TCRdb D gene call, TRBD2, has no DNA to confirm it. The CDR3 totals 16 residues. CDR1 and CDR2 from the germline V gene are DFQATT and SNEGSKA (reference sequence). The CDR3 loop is CSARAPGLAGLDTQYF.

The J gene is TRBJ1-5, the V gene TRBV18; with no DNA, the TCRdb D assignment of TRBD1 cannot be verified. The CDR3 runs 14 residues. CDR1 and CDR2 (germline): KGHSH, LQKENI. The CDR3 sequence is CASSPGQQDQPQHF. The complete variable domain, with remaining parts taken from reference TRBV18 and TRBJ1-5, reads NAGVMQNPRHLVRRRGQEARLRCSPMKGHSHVYWYRQLPEEGLKFMVYLQKENIIDESGMPKERFSAEFPKEGPSILRIQQVVRGDSAAYFCASSPGQQDQPQHFGDGTRLSIL.

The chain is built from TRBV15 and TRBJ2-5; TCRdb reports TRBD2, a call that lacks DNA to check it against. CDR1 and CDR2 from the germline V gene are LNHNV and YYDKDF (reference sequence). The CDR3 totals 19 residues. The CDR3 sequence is CATSRDRASLAGVDETQYF.

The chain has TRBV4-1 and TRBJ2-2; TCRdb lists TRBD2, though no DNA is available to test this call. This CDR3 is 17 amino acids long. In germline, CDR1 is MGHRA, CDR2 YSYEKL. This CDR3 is CASSQIIAGVNTGELFF.